Following are 32 T cell receptor beta chains from one sample sequenced in a study of spatial heterogeneity in lung cancer. From the 5' RACE reads, TCRdb called clonotypes with MiXCR, one entry per CDR3 protein. This table has tens of thousands of distinct CDR3 sequences, roughly 8% appearing once. Indicated time point: sample taken at primary tumor resection. The sample consisted of PBMCs, taken at surgery. These receptors were obtained from a male donor with early-stage non-small cell lung cancer.

This clonotype was counted many times. The chain recombines TRBV4-3 with TRBJ2-3; no definite D call. Germline-derived CDR1 and CDR2 are LGHNA and YSLEER. The germline V and J ends were trimmed by 0 bases and 4 bases, with 11 bases remaining between them. The CDR3 extends over 15 amino acids. The CDR3 loop is CASSQEQAGADTQYF. CDR3 in DNA: TGCGCCAGCAGCCAAGAGCAGGCTGGGGCAGATACGCAGTATTTT.

This clonotype was picked up a small number of times. The V call is TRBV3-1, the J call TRBJ1-1; no clear D. Germline CDR1 LGHDT, CDR2 YNNKEL (reference sequence). Trimming cost V 1 base and J 4 bases, with 13 bases left between them. CDR3 length: 15 residues. The CDR3: CASSQGYEGGTEAFF. In nucleotides, the CDR3 is TGTGCCAGCAGCCAAGGTTACGAGGGTGGCACTGAAGCTTTCTTT.

The chain recombines TRBV10-3 with TRBJ2-5, with 10 positions matching TRBD1. The CDR3 runs 15 residues. V lost 3 bases and J lost 7; bases outside the gene matches: 8. CDR1 and CDR2 (germline): ENHRY, SYGVKD. The CDR3 protein is CAISDDETGGWTQYF. CDR3 coding DNA: TGTGCCATCAGTGATGATGAGACAGGGGGCTGGACCCAGTACTTC.

The chain recombines TRBV5-6 with TRBJ1-1; 7 positions match TRBD1. There are 18 residues in the CDR3. Germline trimming cut 4 bases from V and 0 bases from J; bases unmatched to any gene: 15. The germline gives CDR1 SGHDT, CDR2 YYEEEE. CDR3: CASSAYSGTVVMNTEAFF. The CDR3 nucleotides are TGTGCCAGCAGCGCGTATTCCGGGACAGTCGTTATGAACACTGAAGCTTTCTTT. The full variable domain, rest sourced from reference TRBV5-6 and TRBJ1-1, is DAGVTQSPTHLIKTRGQQVTLRCSPKSGHDTVSWYQQALGQGPQFIFQYYEEEERQRGNFPDRFSGHQFPNYSSELNVNALLLGDSALYLCASSAYSGTVVMNTEAFFGQGTRLTVV.

This clonotype was seen many times. This chain uses TRBV28 with TRBJ2-7, with 7 nucleotides matching TRBD2. The length of the CDR3 is 14 residues. CDR1 MDHEN and CDR2 SYDVKM come from the germline V gene. Trimming took 6 bases from V and 3 from J; bases not matched to a gene: 8. The CDR3 sequence: CASRPPGGIYEQYV. DNA for the CDR3: TGTGCCAGCAGACCTCCCGGGGGGATCTACGAGCAGTACGTC.

The chain has TRBV3-1 and TRBJ2-5; D possibly uses TRBD1 or TRBD2 (5 bases each). The germline CDR1 and CDR2 sequences are LGHDT and YNNKEL (reference sequence). Trimming cost V 4 bases and J 1 base, with 7 bases left between them. There are 13 residues in the CDR3. CDR3 in DNA: TGTGCCAGCAGCCCCGGGACCCAAGAGACCCAGTACTTC. It codes for CASSPGTQETQYF.

This clonotype appeared many times. The chain couples TRBV29-1 to TRBJ2-5; 13 bases align to TRBD2. CDR1 is SQVTM, CDR2 ANQGSEA, per germline. This CDR3 region has 17 residues. The junction had 14 bases not matched to a gene; V was cut back by 6 bases and J by 4 bases. CDR3 loop: CSVPGTSGERARETQYF. CDR3 DNA: TGCAGCGTCCCCGGGACTAGCGGGGAAAGGGCCCGAGAGACCCAGTACTTC. The full variable domain, in which reference TRBV29-1 and TRBJ2-5 provide the parts outside the CDR3, is SAVISQKPSRDICQRGTSLTIQCQVDSQVTMMFWYRQQPGQSLTLIATANQGSEATYESGFVIDKFPISRPNLTFSTLTVSNMSPEDSSIYLCSVPGTSGERARETQYFGPGTRLLVL.

This clonotype was detected ten times or more. The CDR3 loop reads CASAGSRGAEAFF. CDR3 DNA sequence: TGTGCCAGCGCAGGCAGCCGGGGGGCTGAAGCTTTCTTT. The chain carries TRBV9 and TRBJ1-1; D might be TRBD1 (5 bases). CDR3 size: 13 residues. Trimming removed 7 bases at V and 6 bases at J, with 16 bases between. The germline CDR1 and CDR2 sequences are SGDLS and YYNGEE.

As for this clonotype: A read error may explain this, as a much larger clone is one base away. This chain joins TRBV6-1 and TRBJ2-3, with 9 bases matching TRBD1. The junction had 15 bases not matched to a gene; V was cut back by 5 bases and J by 9 bases. The CDR3 is made up of 16 amino acids. Germline V CDR1 and CDR2: MNHNS, SASEGT. The CDR3 DNA is TGTGCCAGCAGTTCTTATCCCGGACAGGGGATAGAAACGCAGTATTTT. This encodes CASSSYPGQGIETQYF.

This clonotype appeared many times. This chain's CDR3 is CASSISTAGGYGYTF. CDR3 DNA sequence: TGTGCCAGTAGTATTTCGACGGCGGGTGGGTATGGCTACACCTTC. The chain combines TRBV19 with TRBJ1-2; D gene ambiguous. V dropped 3 bases and J dropped 5 bases, with 16 bases sitting between them. The germline V gene has CDR1 LNHDA and CDR2 SQIVND (reference sequence). The CDR3 totals 15 residues.

This clonotype was counted at least ten times. The chain has TRBV7-3 and TRBJ1-1; D is possibly TRBD1 (6 bases). Between the trimmed V and J ends, which lost 6 bases and 1 base, there was a span of 12 bases. The germline CDR1 and CDR2 sequences are SGHTA and FQGTGA. The CDR3 sequence is 14 residues long. CDR3 sequence: CASRQGFENTEAFF. CDR3 coding DNA: TGTGCCAGCAGGCAGGGGTTCGAGAACACTGAAGCTTTCTTT.

This clonotype has a handful of counts. The chain combines TRBV18 with TRBJ2-7; 7 positions match TRBD1. The CDR3 covers 17 residues. The V segment lost 1 base and the J segment 6 bases; nucleotides outside the gene matches: 15. The germline V gene has CDR1 KGHSH and CDR2 LQKENI. The CDR3 region is CASSPLGTASKGSEQYF. As DNA, the CDR3 is TGTGCCAGCTCACCACTCGGGACAGCTTCAAAAGGGTCCGAGCAGTACTTC.

The sample holds many counts of this clonotype. The chain combines TRBV20-1 with TRBJ2-1; 10 bases fit TRBD2. Germline V gene sequence: CDR1 DFQATT, CDR2 SNEGSKA (reference sequence). V lost 0 bases, J lost 7 bases, and 6 bases stayed unmatched. The CDR3 is made up of 15 amino acids. The CDR3 nucleotides are TGCAGTGCTAGAGATGCGCTAGCGGGGGCTAATGAGCAGTTCTTC. It yields the protein CSARDALAGANEQFF.

This clonotype was observed a single time. This may be a read error, as it is one base from a much larger clone. The chain carries TRBV2 and TRBJ2-2; TRBD1 is a possible D gene (6 bases). Germline-derived CDR1 and CDR2 are SNHLY and FYNNEI. This CDR3 comprises 13 residues. The CDR3 coding sequence is TGTGCCAGCAGCCGACGGGACACCGGGGAGCCGTTTTTT. This translates into CASSRRDTGEPFF.

Many counts were recorded for this clonotype. The chain employs TRBV11-3 and TRBJ2-1, with D maybe TRBD2 (5 bases). CDR3 size: 14 residues. V was clipped by 5 bases and J by 10 bases, with 18 bases between them. The germline V gene encodes CDR1 SGHNT and CDR2 YENEEA. This CDR3 is CASSPSQVSGEQFF. The CDR3 coding sequence is TGTGCCAGCAGCCCCTCTCAGGTTTCGGGGGAGCAGTTCTTC.

This clonotype was seen more than once but under ten times. This chain uses TRBV20-1 with TRBJ1-5; weak D call: TRBD1 (6 bases). V was shortened by 3 bases and J by 6 bases, with 24 bases between the two germline ends. The CDR3 length is 17 residues. In germline, CDR1 is DFQATT, CDR2 SNEGSKA (reference sequence). The CDR3 spells CSASYQKGGETGQPQHF. CDR3 nucleotides: TGCAGTGCTAGCTACCAAAAAGGGGGAGAGACGGGTCAGCCCCAGCATTTT.

This clonotype was seen ten or more times. The rearrangement uses TRBV21-1 and TRBJ2-7; whether TRBD2, the table's D call, matches the DNA was not checked. TRBV21-1 is noted as a pseudogene. The CDR3 consists of 16 residues. CDR3 nucleotides: TGTGCCAGCAGCAAAGCAAGGACCCTCCCAGCCTACGAGCAGTACTTC. This codes for CASSKARTLPAYEQYF.

In this sample, this clonotype turned up a few times. The chain combines TRBV7-2 with TRBJ2-3; no definite D call. This CDR3 is 15 amino acids long. Per the germline V gene, CDR1 is SGHTA and CDR2 is FQGNSA. The V end was cut by 5 bases, the J end by 1 base, with 13 bases between. CDR3 coding DNA: TGTGCCAGCAGCCAATTACCCCTAGGCACAGATACGCAGTATTTT. This encodes CASSQLPLGTDTQYF.

This clonotype has only a few counts. The chain links TRBV12-3 or TRBV12-4 to TRBJ2-3; the match to TRBD1 covers 7 bases. Trimming took 6 bases from V and 4 from J; bases not matched to a gene: 7. This CDR3 is 14 amino acids long. The CDR3 spells CASSRGQDADTQYF. The CDR3 DNA reads TGTGCCAGCAGCCGCGGACAGGACGCAGATACGCAGTATTTT.

This sequence joins TRBV24-1 and TRBJ2-1; D might be TRBD1 (6 bases). Trimming shortened V by 4 bases and J by 2 bases, and 14 bases separated the two germline ends. The CDR3 sequence is 16 residues long. Germline lookup yields CDR1 KGHDR and CDR2 SFDVKD. In DNA form, the CDR3 reads TGTGCCACCAGTGACTCGGACAGACCGGCCTACAATGAGCAGTTCTTC. Translation: CATSDSDRPAYNEQFF.

At least ten counts were recorded for this clonotype. The chain joins TRBV4-1 to TRBJ2-1; 12 positions match TRBD2. The CDR3 is 16 residues long. Germline-derived CDR1 and CDR2 are MGHRA and YSYEKL. The junction had 6 bases not matched to a gene; V was cut back by 1 base and J by 8 bases. This chain's CDR3 is CASSQVELAGGYEQFF. CDR3 coding DNA: TGCGCCAGCAGCCAAGTAGAACTAGCGGGAGGCTATGAGCAGTTCTTC.

This clonotype appeared many times. The V call is TRBV10-3, the J call TRBJ1-5, with TRBD1 identical over 7 bases. From germline, CDR1 is ENHRY and CDR2 SYGVKD. There are 15 residues in the CDR3. J gave up 2 bases and V 6 bases, and 7 bases lay outside the gene matches. For the CDR3, the DNA is TGTGCCATCAGCTTGACAGGGTCGGGCAATCAGCCCCAGCATTTT. Its translation is CAISLTGSGNQPQHF.

This chain connects TRBV6-2 or TRBV6-3 to TRBJ1-1; perhaps TRBD1 as D (5 bases). The V and J ends lost 6 bases and 5 bases respectively, with 13 bases between them. Germline values: CDR1 MNHEY, CDR2 SVGEGT. The CDR3 contains 13 residues. The CDR3 sequence is CASRFTGGTEAFF. The CDR3, as DNA: TGTGCCAGCAGATTCACAGGTGGAACTGAAGCTTTCTTT.

There are a few counts of this clonotype. V and J are TRBV6-5 and TRBJ1-4; no firm D call. The CDR3 spans 17 residues. The V gene's germline CDR1 is MNHEY and CDR2 SVGAGI. V lost 0 bases and J lost 5, with 16 bases in between. The CDR3 DNA reads as TGTGCCAGCAGTTACTCGATTTGGCCCGGTGTAAATGAAAAACTGTTTTTT. This gives the protein CASSYSIWPGVNEKLFF.

This clonotype was found many times. The chain carries TRBV27 and TRBJ2-2; 7 nucleotides agree with TRBD2. V was pared by 6 bases and J by 7 bases, with 5 bases of the junction left unmatched. There are 13 residues in the CDR3. Germline V gene data show CDR1 as MNHEY and CDR2 as SMNVEV (reference sequence). The DNA of the CDR3 is TGTGCCAGCAGCAAGCGGGACTTCGGGGAGCTGTTTTTT. The encoded protein is CASSKRDFGELFF.

CDR3 residues: CASSVSSGGANTQYF. Written as DNA, the CDR3 is TGTGCCAGCAGCGTATCGAGCGGGGGGGCGAATACGCAGTATTTT. V is TRBV9 and J is TRBJ2-3; the match to TRBD2 covers 10 bases. CDR1 SGDLS and CDR2 YYNGEE come from the germline V gene. The V segment lost 1 base and the J segment 7 bases; nucleotides outside the gene matches: 6. CDR3 length: 15 residues.

The gene calls are TRBV5-4 and TRBJ2-7; perhaps TRBD1 as D (6 bases). This CDR3 has 13 amino acids. The V gene lost 6 bases and the J gene lost 4 bases, with 14 bases spanning the gap. CDR1 is SGHNT, CDR2 YYREEE, per germline (reference sequence). CDR3: CASNLQGGYEQYF. CDR3 coding DNA: TGTGCCAGCAACTTACAGGGTGGGTACGAGCAGTACTTC.

This clonotype was seen many times. V is TRBV4-1 and J is TRBJ2-2, with D perhaps given as TRBD1 or TRBD2 (7 bases each). This CDR3 is 16 amino acids long. Trimming pared 1 base from V and 2 bases from J, leaving 11 bases between. The germline V gene encodes CDR1 MGHRA and CDR2 YSYEKL. The CDR3 sequence: CASSQARGGNTGELFF. The CDR3 DNA reads as TGCGCCAGCAGCCAAGCCAGGGGGGGTAACACCGGGGAGCTGTTTTTT.

This chain connects TRBV20-1 to TRBJ1-2; the D is unclear. The germline V gene has CDR1 DFQATT and CDR2 SNEGSKA (reference sequence). This CDR3 spans 14 amino acids. Trimming left V 7 bases short and J 8 bases short, with 23 bases between. DNA for the CDR3: TGCAGTGGGAGAGAACCGGGCCACAAGAGAGGCTACACCTTC. This encodes CSGREPGHKRGYTF.

The sample holds many counts of this clonotype. The chain couples TRBV27 to TRBJ2-7; D possibly matches TRBD1 or TRBD2 (5 bases each). V was shortened by 3 bases and J by 0 bases, with 12 bases between the two germline ends. The length of the CDR3 is 15 residues. Germline CDR1 reads MNHEY; CDR2 reads SMNVEV (reference sequence). As DNA, the CDR3 is TGTGCCAGCAGTTTGAGGGGTTACAGCTCCTACGAGCAGTACTTC. Its translation: CASSLRGYSSYEQYF.

A few counts support this clonotype. The chain is built from TRBV24-1 and TRBJ1-2, with D possibly being TRBD1 (5 bases). The CDR3 sequence is 13 residues long. Trimming shortened V by 1 base and J by 8 bases, and 10 bases separated the two germline ends. Germline CDR1 is KGHDR and CDR2 is SFDVKD. Written as DNA, the CDR3 is TGTGCCACCAGTGATTTTACAGGTAACGGCTACACCTTC. It specifies CATSDFTGNGYTF.

At least ten counts were recorded for this clonotype. The gene calls are TRBV6-5 and TRBJ2-3; D unresolved. Germline V gives CDR1 MNHEY, CDR2 SVGAGI. V was cut by 5 bases and J by 6 bases, with 9 bases left in between. This CDR3 has 12 residues. The CDR3 nucleotides are TGTGCCAGCAGTAATGCCGCCGATACGCAGTATTTT. Protein product: CASSNAADTQYF.